This T cell receptor beta chain was obtained from a study of control samples from healthy donors and cancer patients. Repertoires were generated with immunoSEQ multiplex PCR, while TCRdb's copy carries only in-frame clones and drops some. The data show 70,000 to 85,000 clones, around 80% seen once. V was clipped by 6 bases and J by 9 bases; unmatched bases: 6. CDR1 is LNHDA and CDR2 is SQIVND in the germline V gene (reference sequence). The CDR3 spans 14 residues. The chain combines TRBV19 with TRBJ2-1, with 12 bases matching TRBD1. Sequenced sample: PBMCs. The TCR sequence derives from a man aged 60 to 69 with head and neck cancer. CDR3 residues: CASRTGTGGGEQFF. The CDR3 DNA sequence: TGTGCCAGTAGGACCGGGACAGGGGGCGGTGAGCAGTTCTTC. The full variable domain, completed using reference TRBV19 and TRBJ2-1, is DGGITQSPKYLFRKEGQNVTLSCEQNLNHDAMYWYRQDPGQGLRLIYYSQIVNDFQKGDIAEGYSVSREKKESFPLTVTSAQKNPTAFYLCASRTGTGGGEQFFGPGTRLTVL.